Given below is one T cell receptor (beta chain) in context. Antigen: not known. The sample comes from a study of blood T cells in healthy people across ages. For the second PCR, which ran for about 7 to 11 cycles, a sample-barcoded 5' primer and a J-beta primer mix were used. TCRdb reprocessed the 5' RACE reads with MiXCR, giving one entry per CDR3 protein. This table has around 1,000,000 distinct CDR3 sequences, approximately 26% appearing once. Study-level findings and limits: Per million T cells, TCR beta diversity dropped about linearly as age rose.

These data also featured in a second study, about T cells of mothers and their children. From that paper: Three healthy Caucasian mothers and their six children were the donors. Each mother yielded more than 9 million TCR beta CDR3 reads. Each child yielded some 3 million reads. Persistent microchimeric T cell clones were sought, and none were detected.

The specimen was blood. This clonotype originated in a girl aged 2-10 years in good health.

The CDR3, as DNA: TGTGCCAGCAGAGCCGGGGCCGCGGATACGCAGTATTTT. Protein: CASRAGAADTQYF. The genes are TRBV7-3 and TRBJ2-3; tentatively, D is TRBD1 or TRBD2 (5 bases each). V lost 6 bases and J 6 bases, leaving 13 bases between the germline ends. CDR3 length: 13 amino acids. The germline V gene encodes CDR1 SGHTA and CDR2 FQGTGA.